This TCR beta chain derives from a study of T cells in Graves' hyperthyroidism and ophthalmopathy. Whole-study context: Peripheral blood was obtained at initial diagnosis, preceding any treatment. Study-level findings and limits: Researchers found most expanded thyroid clonotypes above 0.001 in blood as well.

TCR beta CDR3 region amplification was performed from RNA transcripts. RT-PCR in the first round (using the HTBI primer set) targeted the TCR CDR3. In TCRdb, the multiplex PCR reads were re-called with MiXCR into one record per CDR3 protein. The repertoire holds 250,000 to 350,000 distinct CDR3 sequences, with 20% to 25% as singletons. The sample holds many counts of this clonotype. No antigen is known for it. There are 14 residues in the CDR3. Germline lookup yields CDR1 SEHNR and CDR2 FQNEAQ (reference sequence). Trimming took 3 bases from V and 5 from J; bases not matched to a gene: 5. The PBMCs were taken from approximately 11 ml of fresh peripheral blood.

The sequence derives from a man aged 30 to 39 with Graves' ophthalmopathy. The specimen sequenced was blood. This chain joins TRBV7-9 and TRBJ1-1; the match to TRBD1 covers 8 bases. The CDR3 bases are TGTGCCAGCAGCTTTGGGGGACAGGTAACTGAAGCTTTCTTT. Translation gives CASSFGGQVTEAFF.